Each of the 19 T cell receptor beta chains below was sequenced from the same sample in a study of blood T cell repertoires in COVID-19. The repertoire was sequenced with immunoSEQ multiplex PCR; TCRdb's copy has only in-frame clones and lacks some. The sample holds approximately 100,000 clones, roughly 80% seen once. The sequenced material came from peripheral blood. These TCRs come from a man aged 55 to 70 with acute or convalescent COVID-19.

The rearrangement joins TRBV28 to TRBJ2-3, with 7 bases lining up with TRBD2. Trimming removed 8 bases from V and 0 bases from J; junction bases left unmatched: 5. This CDR3 has 14 residues. The germline V gene has CDR1 MDHEN and CDR2 SYDVKM. The CDR3: CASQVSGSTDTQYF. The CDR3 DNA sequence: TGTGCCAGCCAGGTTAGCGGGAGCACAGATACGCAGTATTTT.

This sequence joins TRBV5-6 and TRBJ2-7, with TRBD2 matching over 15 bases. The germline CDR1 and CDR2 sequences are SGHDT and YYEEEE. This CDR3 region has 18 residues. The V segment lost 4 bases and the J segment 0 bases; nucleotides outside the gene matches: 8. The DNA for the CDR3 is TGTGCCAGCAGCCAACTTGGACTAGCGGGGGGGAGCTCCTACGAGCAGTACTTC. It encodes CASSQLGLAGGSSYEQYF.

The chain recombines TRBV6-2 or TRBV6-3 with TRBJ2-1; a possible D gene is TRBD2 (6 bases). Between the trimmed V and J ends, which lost 4 bases and 5 bases, there was a span of 9 bases. The CDR3 has 13 residues. Looked up from germline, CDR1 is MNHEY and CDR2 is SVGEGT. The CDR3 is CASSWAGNNEQFF. CDR3 coding DNA: TGTGCCAGCAGTTGGGCGGGAAACAATGAGCAGTTCTTC.

The rearrangement joins TRBV11-3 to TRBJ2-5, with 14 bases aligning to TRBD2. Per the germline V gene, CDR1 is SGHNT and CDR2 is YENEEA. V was clipped by 5 bases and J by 2 bases; unmatched bases: 4. This CDR3 spans 16 amino acids. The CDR3 DNA sequence: TGTGCCAGCAGCCTGGGACTAGCGGGGGCACAAGAGACCCAGTACTTC. Amino acids: CASSLGLAGAQETQYF.

This clone was detected a few times. The V call is TRBV6-5, the J call TRBJ2-4; 12 bases agree with TRBD2. The J segment lost 10 bases and the V segment lost 0 bases, leaving 7 bases of the junction unmatched. CDR3 length: 16 residues. Germline CDR1 reads MNHEY; CDR2 reads SVGAGI. CDR3 sequence reads: CASSYSSSGGERIQYF. CDR3 nucleotides: TGTGCCAGCAGTTACTCTTCTAGCGGGGGGGAAAGGATTCAGTACTTC.

The genes are TRBV6-6 and TRBJ1-5, with D tentatively TRBD1 (6 bases). Trimming took off 7 bases at V and 2 bases at J, with 18 bases between the two ends. This CDR3 contains 16 residues. The germline V gene has CDR1 MNHNY and CDR2 SVGAGI (reference sequence). CDR3 protein: CASTSGGGVGNQPQHF. DNA of the CDR3: TGTGCCAGCACTTCGGGGGGCGGAGTTGGCAATCAGCCCCAGCATTTT.

This clone was detected once. The rearrangement uses TRBV5-1 and TRBJ1-1, with 10 bases matching TRBD1. Germline CDR1 is SGHRS and CDR2 is YFSETQ. The V segment lost 1 base and the J segment 1 base; nucleotides outside the gene matches: 4. The CDR3 totals 16 residues. The CDR3 DNA is TGCGCCAGCAGCTTGTTCGGGACAGGGGCGAACACTGAAGCTTTCTTT. Translation gives CASSLFGTGANTEAFF.

The chain links TRBV7-3 to TRBJ1-6; 10 positions agree with TRBD1. The V and J ends lost 5 bases and 9 bases, in that order; junction bases with no gene match: 4. Germline CDR1 and CDR2: SGHTA and FQGTGA. The CDR3 length is 14 residues. This chain's CDR3 is CASSPGDRGSPLHF. The CDR3, as DNA: TGTGCCAGCAGCCCGGGGGACAGGGGTTCACCCCTCCACTTT.

The chain combines TRBV27 with TRBJ2-7; D not resolved. The CDR3 runs 14 residues. Per germline, CDR1 MNHEY and CDR2 SMNVEV (reference sequence). Trimming removed 3 bases from V and 3 bases from J, with 12 bases in between. The CDR3 sequence: CASSFLNNGYEQYF. The CDR3, as DNA: TGTGCCAGCAGTTTTTTGAACAATGGCTACGAGCAGTACTTC.

This clone was seen only a few times. The chain recombines TRBV6-5 with TRBJ1-3; no definite D call. V lost 4 bases and J lost 1, with 14 bases in between. Germline V lookup: CDR1 MNHEY, CDR2 SVGAGI. The CDR3 consists of 16 residues. The CDR3, as DNA: TGTGCCAGCAGTTGGGGAGGAAGGGCTTCTGGAAACACCATATATTTT. This codes for CASSWGGRASGNTIYF.

The gene calls are TRBV11-1 and TRBJ2-2; 9 positions agree with TRBD2. This CDR3 has 16 residues. Germline trimming cut 1 base from V and 5 bases from J; bases unmatched to any gene: 5. CDR1 is SGHAT, CDR2 FQDESV, per germline (reference sequence). The CDR3 DNA reads TGTGCCAGCAGCTTAGGCTCTAGCGGGACGACCGGGGAGCTGTTTTTT. This encodes CASSLGSSGTTGELFF.

This sequence joins TRBV5-4 and TRBJ2-7, with 12 bases lining up with TRBD2. V gave up 5 bases and J gave up 5 bases; unmatched junction bases: 11. This CDR3 is built from 16 residues. Germline-derived CDR1 and CDR2 are SGHNT and YYREEE (reference sequence). The CDR3 DNA sequence: TGTGCCAGCAGGGCGAGCCTAGCGGGGGGGCCGGACGAGCAGTACTTC. This gives the protein CASRASLAGGPDEQYF.

This clone was recorded once. The rearrangement uses TRBV7-2 and TRBJ2-7; tentatively, D is TRBD2 (5 bases). The ends were cut back, 5 bases at V and 0 bases at J, with 11 bases in the middle. The CDR3 consists of 14 residues. Germline V gives CDR1 SGHTA, CDR2 FQGNSA. CDR3 nucleotide sequence: TGTGCCAGCAGCCAGGAGGTTAGCTCCTACGAGCAGTACTTC. Protein sequence: CASSQEVSSYEQYF. Looking up the rest from reference TRBV7-2 and TRBJ2-7 gives the full variable domain: GAGVSQSPSNKVTEKGKDVELRCDPISGHTALYWYRQSLGQGLEFLIYFQGNSAPDKSGLPSDRFSAERTGGSVSTLTIQRTQQEDSAVYLCASSQEVSSYEQYFGPGTRLTVT.

This chain links TRBV6-1 with TRBJ1-2, with D possibly being TRBD1 (5 bases). In germline, CDR1 is MNHNS, CDR2 SASEGT. The ends were cut back, 3 bases at V and 4 bases at J, with 12 bases in the middle. The CDR3 runs 14 residues. In DNA, the CDR3 is TGTGCCAGCAGTGAGGAGGGACCGCCCTATGGCTACACCTTC. Protein: CASSEEGPPYGYTF.

This rearrangement joins TRBV5-5 to TRBJ2-2, with D perhaps TRBD2 (7 bases). The CDR3 consists of 15 residues. The V and J ends lost 0 bases and 5 bases respectively, with 11 bases between them. The germline V gene encodes CDR1 SGHKS and CDR2 YYEKEE (reference sequence). The CDR3 nucleotides are TGTGCCAGCAGCTTGGTCGGGGGGCGGACCGGGGAGCTGTTTTTT. This gives the protein CASSLVGGRTGELFF.

The table lists this clone with a count of one. The chain employs TRBV6-5 and TRBJ1-1; 9 bases line up with TRBD1. The V segment lost 6 bases and the J segment 6 bases; nucleotides outside the gene matches: 8. The germline V gene has CDR1 MNHEY and CDR2 SVGAGI. The CDR3 extends over 14 amino acids. In nucleotides, the CDR3 is TGTGCCAGCAGACCGCTACAGGGGGCCGCTGAAGCTTTCTTT. Its protein product is CASRPLQGAAEAFF.

This sequence joins TRBV14 and TRBJ2-7; possibly TRBD1 for D (6 bases). CDR3 size: 13 residues. Per germline, CDR1 SGHDN and CDR2 FVKESK. Trimming cost V 2 bases and J 3 bases, with 8 bases left between them. As DNA, the CDR3 is TGTGCCAGCAGCCAACCAGGGGTCTACGAGCAGTACTTC. Translated, it gives CASSQPGVYEQYF.

This chain links TRBV4-3 with TRBJ2-6; 7 bases are a match to TRBD1. V was clipped by 3 bases and J by 0 bases; unmatched bases: 5. Germline CDR1 is LGHNA and CDR2 is YSLEER. The CDR3 is 17 residues long. The CDR3: CASSHHRGSSGANVLTF. The CDR3 coding sequence is TGCGCCAGCAGCCATCACAGGGGAAGCTCTGGGGCCAACGTCCTGACTTTC.

The V and J genes are TRBV5-4 and TRBJ2-7, with 8 bases identical to TRBD2. With 0 bases clipped from V and 7 bases from J, the junction kept 6 bases outside the gene matches. CDR3 length: 14 residues. The germline CDR1 and CDR2 sequences are SGHNT and YYREEE (reference sequence). CDR3 loop: CASSLAGGPREQYF. The CDR3 DNA is TGTGCCAGCAGCTTGGCGGGAGGGCCGAGGGAGCAGTACTTC.